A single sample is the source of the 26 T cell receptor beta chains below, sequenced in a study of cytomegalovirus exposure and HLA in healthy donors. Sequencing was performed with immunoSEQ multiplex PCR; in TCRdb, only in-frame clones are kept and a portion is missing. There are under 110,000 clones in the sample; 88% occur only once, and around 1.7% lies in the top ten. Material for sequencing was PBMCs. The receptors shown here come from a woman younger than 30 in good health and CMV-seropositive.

CDR3 residues: CASSYLGQMNTGELFF. DNA of the CDR3: TGTGCCAGCAGTTACCTGGGACAGATGAACACCGGGGAGCTGTTTTTT. V usage is TRBV6-5 and J usage is TRBJ2-2; 7 bases match TRBD1. V shed 2 bases and J 1 base; nucleotides not matched to a gene: 4. Germline-derived CDR1 and CDR2 are MNHEY and SVGAGI. The CDR3 runs to 16 residues.

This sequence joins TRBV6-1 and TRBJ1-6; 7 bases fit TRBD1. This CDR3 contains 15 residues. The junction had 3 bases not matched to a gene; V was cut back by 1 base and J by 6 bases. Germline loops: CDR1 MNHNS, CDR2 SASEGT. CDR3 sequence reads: CASSEEEGANSPLHF. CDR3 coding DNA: TGTGCCAGCAGTGAAGAAGAGGGGGCTAATTCACCCCTCCACTTT.

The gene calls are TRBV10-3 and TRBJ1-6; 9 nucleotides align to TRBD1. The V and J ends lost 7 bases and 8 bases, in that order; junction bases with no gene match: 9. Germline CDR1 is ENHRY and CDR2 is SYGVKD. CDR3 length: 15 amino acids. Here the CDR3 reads CAITPDRGGDSPLHF. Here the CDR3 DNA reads TGTGCCATCACCCCGGACAGGGGTGGGGATTCACCCCTCCACTTT.

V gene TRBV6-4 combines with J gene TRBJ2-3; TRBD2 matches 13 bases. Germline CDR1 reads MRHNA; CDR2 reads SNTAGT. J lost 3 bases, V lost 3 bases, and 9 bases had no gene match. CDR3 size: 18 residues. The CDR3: CASSELAGGDNTTDTQYF. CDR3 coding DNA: TGTGCCAGCAGTGAACTAGCGGGGGGGGATAATACAACAGATACGCAGTATTTT.

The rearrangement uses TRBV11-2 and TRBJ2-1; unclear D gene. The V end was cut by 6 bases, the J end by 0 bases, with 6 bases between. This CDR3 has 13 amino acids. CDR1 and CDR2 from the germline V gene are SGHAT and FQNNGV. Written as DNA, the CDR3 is TGTGCCAGCAGGGCAGGCTCCTACAATGAGCAGTTCTTC. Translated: CASRAGSYNEQFF.

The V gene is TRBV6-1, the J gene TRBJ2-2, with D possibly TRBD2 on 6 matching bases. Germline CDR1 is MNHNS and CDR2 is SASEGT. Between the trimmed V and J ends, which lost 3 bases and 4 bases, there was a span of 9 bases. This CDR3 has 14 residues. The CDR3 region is CASSDGTPTGELFF. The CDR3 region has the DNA TGTGCCAGCAGTGACGGGACTCCCACCGGGGAGCTGTTTTTT.

The CDR3 sequence is CASSLGQGGYGYTF. The CDR3 DNA is TGTGCCAGCAGCTTGGGACAGGGGGGCTATGGCTACACCTTC. The rearrangement uses TRBV5-4 and TRBJ1-2; 9 bases are a match to TRBD1. V shed 0 bases and J 4 bases; nucleotides not matched to a gene: 1. Germline V gene data show CDR1 as SGHNT and CDR2 as YYREEE (reference sequence). The CDR3 loop spans 14 amino acids.

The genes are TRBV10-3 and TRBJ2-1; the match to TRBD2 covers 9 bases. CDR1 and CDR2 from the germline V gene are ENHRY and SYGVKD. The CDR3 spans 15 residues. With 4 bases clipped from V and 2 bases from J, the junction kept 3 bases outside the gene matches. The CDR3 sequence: CAISGTSGPYNEQFF. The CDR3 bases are TGTGCCATCAGTGGAACTAGCGGGCCCTACAATGAGCAGTTCTTC.

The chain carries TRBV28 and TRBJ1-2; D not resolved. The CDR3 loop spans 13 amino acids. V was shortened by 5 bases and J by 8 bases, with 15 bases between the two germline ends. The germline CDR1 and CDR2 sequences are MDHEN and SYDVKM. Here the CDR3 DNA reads TGTGCCAGCAGTCCCGGACTCTCGGAGGGCTACACCTTC. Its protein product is CASSPGLSEGYTF.

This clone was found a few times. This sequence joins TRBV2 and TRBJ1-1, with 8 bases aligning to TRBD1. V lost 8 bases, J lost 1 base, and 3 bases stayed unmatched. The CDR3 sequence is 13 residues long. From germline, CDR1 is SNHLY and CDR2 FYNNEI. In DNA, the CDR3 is TGTGCCAGCGGAGGACAGGGGAACACTGAAGCTTTCTTT. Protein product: CASGGQGNTEAFF.

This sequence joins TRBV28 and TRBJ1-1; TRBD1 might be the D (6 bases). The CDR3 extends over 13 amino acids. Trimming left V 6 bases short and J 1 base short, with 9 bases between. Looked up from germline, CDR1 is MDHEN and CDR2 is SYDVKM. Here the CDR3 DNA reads TGTGCCAGCAGCTGGACAGAGAACACTGAAGCTTTCTTT. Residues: CASSWTENTEAFF.

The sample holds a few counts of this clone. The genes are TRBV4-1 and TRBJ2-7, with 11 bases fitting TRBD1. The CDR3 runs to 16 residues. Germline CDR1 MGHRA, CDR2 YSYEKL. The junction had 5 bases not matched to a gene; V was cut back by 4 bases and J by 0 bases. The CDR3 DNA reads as TGCGCCAGCAGCCTCGGGACAGGGGGAAGCTCCTACGAGCAGTACTTC. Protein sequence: CASSLGTGGSSYEQYF.

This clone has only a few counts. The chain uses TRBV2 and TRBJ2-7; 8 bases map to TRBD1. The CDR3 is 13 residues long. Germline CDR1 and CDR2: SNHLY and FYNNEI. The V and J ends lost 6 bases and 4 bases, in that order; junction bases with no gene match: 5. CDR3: CASSQDREYEQYV. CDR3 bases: TGTGCCAGCAGCCAGGACAGGGAATACGAGCAGTACGTC.

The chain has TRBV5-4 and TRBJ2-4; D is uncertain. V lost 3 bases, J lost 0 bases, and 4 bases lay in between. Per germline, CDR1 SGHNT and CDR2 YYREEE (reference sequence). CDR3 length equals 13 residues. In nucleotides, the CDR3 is TGTGCCAGCAGCTCCCGAGCCAAAAACATTCAGTACTTC. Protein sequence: CASSSRAKNIQYF.

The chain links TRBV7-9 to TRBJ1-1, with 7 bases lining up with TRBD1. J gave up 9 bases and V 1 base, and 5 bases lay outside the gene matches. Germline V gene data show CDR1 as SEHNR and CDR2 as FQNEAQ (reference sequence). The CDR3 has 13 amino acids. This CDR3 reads CASSLGQGEKAFF. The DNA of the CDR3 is TGTGCCAGCAGCTTAGGACAGGGAGAGAAAGCTTTCTTT.

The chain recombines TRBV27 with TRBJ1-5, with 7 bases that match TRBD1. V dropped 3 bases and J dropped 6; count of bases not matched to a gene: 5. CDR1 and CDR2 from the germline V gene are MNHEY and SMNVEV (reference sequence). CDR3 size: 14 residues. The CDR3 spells CASSFGRGRQPQHF. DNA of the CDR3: TGTGCCAGCAGTTTCGGGAGGGGGCGTCAGCCCCAGCATTTT.

Here the CDR3 DNA reads TGTGCCGCGGGAGCGGGGGGGAAGGAGACCCAGTACTTC. It translates to CAAGAGGKETQYF. The chain links TRBV10-3 to TRBJ2-5; 10 positions match TRBD2. V shed 11 bases and J 5 bases; nucleotides not matched to a gene: 8. Germline CDR1 is ENHRY and CDR2 is SYGVKD. The CDR3 spans 13 residues.

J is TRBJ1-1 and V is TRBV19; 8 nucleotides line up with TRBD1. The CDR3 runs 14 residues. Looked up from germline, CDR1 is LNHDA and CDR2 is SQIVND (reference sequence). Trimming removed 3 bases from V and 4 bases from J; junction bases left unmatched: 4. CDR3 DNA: TGTGCCAGTAGTATCCGGACAGGGAGCACTGAAGCTTTCTTT. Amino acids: CASSIRTGSTEAFF.

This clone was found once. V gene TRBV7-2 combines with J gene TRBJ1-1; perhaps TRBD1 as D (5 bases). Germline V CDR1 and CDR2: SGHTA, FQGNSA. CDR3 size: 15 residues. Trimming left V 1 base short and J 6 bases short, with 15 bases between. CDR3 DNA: TGTGCCAGCAGCTTAGATTGGCAGGGCGACGCTGAAGCTTTCTTT. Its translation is CASSLDWQGDAEAFF.

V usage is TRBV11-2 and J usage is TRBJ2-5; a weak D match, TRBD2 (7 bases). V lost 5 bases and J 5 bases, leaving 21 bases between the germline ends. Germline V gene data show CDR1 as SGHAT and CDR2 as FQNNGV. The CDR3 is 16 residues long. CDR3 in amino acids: CASSPSAGGLLETQYF. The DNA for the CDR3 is TGTGCCAGCAGCCCATCGGCCGGGGGGCTCCTGGAGACCCAGTACTTC.

The CDR3 is CASSLAGTGEQYF. The CDR3 region has the DNA TGTGCCAGCAGTTTGGCGGGGACAGGGGAGCAGTACTTC. The chain has TRBV28 and TRBJ2-7, with 9 positions matching TRBD1. Germline lookup yields CDR1 MDHEN and CDR2 SYDVKM. This CDR3 comprises 13 residues. Trimming at V came to 3 bases and at J to 7 bases, leaving 4 bases not matched to a gene.

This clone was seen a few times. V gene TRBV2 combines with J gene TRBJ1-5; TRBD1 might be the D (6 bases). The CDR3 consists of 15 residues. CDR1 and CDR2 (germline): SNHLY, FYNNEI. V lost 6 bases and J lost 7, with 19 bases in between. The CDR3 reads CASRPQGTGFQPQHF. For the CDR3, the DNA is TGTGCCAGCAGACCGCAGGGGACGGGATTCCAGCCCCAGCATTTT.

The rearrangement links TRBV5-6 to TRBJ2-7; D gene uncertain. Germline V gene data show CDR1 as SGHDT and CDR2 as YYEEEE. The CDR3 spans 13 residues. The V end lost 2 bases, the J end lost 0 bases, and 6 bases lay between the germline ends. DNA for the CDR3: TGTGCCAGCAGCTTTTGGGGCTCCTACGAGCAGTACGTC. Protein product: CASSFWGSYEQYV.

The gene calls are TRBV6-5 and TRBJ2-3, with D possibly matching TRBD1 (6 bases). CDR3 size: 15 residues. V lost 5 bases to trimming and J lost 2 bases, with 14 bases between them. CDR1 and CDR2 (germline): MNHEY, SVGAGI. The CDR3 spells CASSAEQGSTDTQYF. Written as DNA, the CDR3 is TGTGCCAGCAGTGCTGAACAGGGTTCCACAGATACGCAGTATTTT.

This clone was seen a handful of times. The CDR3 loop is CATSSQQGYNSPLHF. In DNA, the CDR3 is TGTGCCACCAGCAGCCAACAGGGGTATAATTCACCCCTCCACTTT. The chain combines TRBV15 with TRBJ1-6, with TRBD1 matching over 7 bases. The CDR3 consists of 15 residues. Germline CDR1 is LNHNV and CDR2 is YYDKDF (reference sequence). V dropped 3 bases and J dropped 4; count of bases not matched to a gene: 3.

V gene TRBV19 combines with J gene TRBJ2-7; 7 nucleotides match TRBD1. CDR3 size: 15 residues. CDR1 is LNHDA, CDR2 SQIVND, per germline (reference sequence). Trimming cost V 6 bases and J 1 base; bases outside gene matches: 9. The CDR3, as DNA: TGTGCCAGTAGATCGACGACAGGGATTTCCTACGAGCAGTACTTC. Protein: CASRSTTGISYEQYF.